The clone carrying this TCR beta chain showed up just a few times. Its target is unknown. This nonspecific control used anti-CD3/anti-CD28 bead stimulation of CD4+ T cells. Sorting of responding CD4+ T cells relied on upregulated CD40 ligand together with CD69. Sequencing used immunoSEQ version 4 in survey mode. TCRdb's table, derived via immunoSEQ multiplex PCR, lists solely in-frame clones and lacks some. The repertoire holds more than 35,000 clones, approximately 90% seen once, with roughly 1.3% in the top ten. The data originate from a study of persistence of HIV-infected CD4 T cells. Study as a whole: Blood samples, up to about 200 mL, came from multiple time points, except a couple of leukapheresis donors sampled once.

The starting material was CD4+ T cells sorted from PBMCs after approximately 19-hour stimulation, obtained from a patient who received antiretroviral therapy. The clonotype comes from an adult man with HIV who was CMV-seropositive.

In DNA form, the CDR3 reads TGTGCCAGCAGCGCGAACAGGAACCCCTACGAGCAGTACTTC. Amino acids: CASSANRNPYEQYF. The chain couples TRBV9 to TRBJ2-7, with D perhaps TRBD1 (5 bases). CDR1 is SGDLS and CDR2 is YYNGEE in the germline V gene. The CDR3 loop spans 14 amino acids. The ends were cut back, 3 bases at V and 2 bases at J, with 12 bases in the middle.